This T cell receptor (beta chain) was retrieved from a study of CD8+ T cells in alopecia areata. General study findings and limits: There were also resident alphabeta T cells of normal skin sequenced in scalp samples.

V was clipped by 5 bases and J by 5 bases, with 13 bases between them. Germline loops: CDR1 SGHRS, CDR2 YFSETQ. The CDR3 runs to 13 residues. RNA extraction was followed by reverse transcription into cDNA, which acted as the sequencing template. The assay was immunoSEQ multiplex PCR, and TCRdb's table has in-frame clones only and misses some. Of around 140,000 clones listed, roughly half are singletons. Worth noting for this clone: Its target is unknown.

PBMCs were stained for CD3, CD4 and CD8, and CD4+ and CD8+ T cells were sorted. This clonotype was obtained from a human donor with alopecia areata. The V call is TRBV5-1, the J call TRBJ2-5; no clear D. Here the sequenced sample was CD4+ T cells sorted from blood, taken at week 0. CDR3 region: CASRVGEPETQYF. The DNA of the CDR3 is TGCGCCAGCAGGGTAGGCGAACCGGAGACCCAGTACTTC.